The 25 T cell receptor beta chains reported below all come from one sample, sequenced in a study of human T cells and chemical hapten exposure. Using its own MiXCR run on the RACE reads, TCRdb lists one record per CDR3 protein. The sample shows some 250,000 distinct CDR3 sequences, just under 8% of them seen only once. The time point is: pre-sensitization, week 0. Noted treatment: therapeutic diphenylcyclopropenone sensitization with weekly scalp DPC. Sequenced material: whole blood, taken in connection with sensitization to the hapten diphenylcyclopropenone (DPC). These receptors were taken from a man aged 18-30 years with alopecia areata. Some clones in this sample may be carry-over from other donors' samples.

This clonotype has a handful of counts. The rearrangement links TRBV20-1 to TRBJ2-7, with D unclear. Germline V gives CDR1 DFQATT, CDR2 SNEGSKA (reference sequence). V lost 6 bases to trimming and J lost 2 bases, with 2 bases between them. CDR3 size: 9 residues. This chain's CDR3 is CSAPYEQYV. CDR3 sequence (DNA): TGCAGTGCCCCCTACGAGCAGTACGTC.

The rearrangement links TRBV6-2 or TRBV6-3 to TRBJ1-1; no firm D call. CDR1 MNHEY and CDR2 SVGEGT come from the germline V gene. The V gene lost 6 bases and the J gene lost 0 bases, with 11 bases spanning the gap. CDR3 length equals 14 residues. In DNA form, the CDR3 reads TGTGCCAGCAGGCCTTACGGGGTGAACACTGAAGCTTTCTTT. Translated: CASRPYGVNTEAFF.

This clonotype was counted between two and nine times. The chain carries TRBV7-2 and TRBJ1-2; 9 bases are a match to TRBD1. V was pared by 4 bases and J by 8 bases, with 11 bases of the junction left unmatched. The CDR3 is 15 residues long. Germline V gives CDR1 SGHTA, CDR2 FQGNSA. The CDR3 sequence is CASSWDREGVEGYTF. The CDR3 nucleotides read TGTGCCAGCAGCTGGGACAGGGAGGGGGTCGAAGGCTACACCTTC.

This clonotype was counted ten times or more. The CDR3 nucleotides read TGTGCCAGCAGCCAAGGGTCAAGGATGTCCGAGCAGTACTTC. As protein: CASSQGSRMSEQYF. The chain couples TRBV14 to TRBJ2-7; D unresolved. From germline, CDR1 is SGHDN and CDR2 FVKESK. There are 14 residues in the CDR3. V lost 1 base, J lost 6 bases, and 13 bases lay in between.

The chain links TRBV12-3 or TRBV12-4 to TRBJ2-3, with D hard to call. This CDR3 is 14 amino acids long. V was clipped by 3 bases and J by 2 bases, with 9 bases between them. CDR3 protein: CASSFLKDTDTQYF. The CDR3 DNA reads TGTGCCAGCAGTTTTTTGAAAGACACAGATACGCAGTATTTT.

In the case of this clonotype: An end of the junction differs from the germline gene, which may be a read error. The rearrangement links TRBV10-3 to TRBJ1-1; no definite D call. Per the germline V gene, CDR1 is ENHRY and CDR2 is SYGVKD. The CDR3 has 15 residues. CDR3 nucleotides: TGTGTCATCAAGGGTGCTCAGGCAGCGAACACTGAAGCTTTCTTT. It yields the protein CVIKGAQAANTEAFF.

This clonotype was counted at least ten times. Written as DNA, the CDR3 is TGTGCCAGCAGTTTACCAGGGACCAATTATTCACCCCTCCACTTT. Amino acid sequence: CASSLPGTNYSPLHF. The rearrangement uses TRBV28 and TRBJ1-6; D is possibly TRBD1 (5 bases). Germline CDR1 reads MDHEN; CDR2 reads SYDVKM. CDR3 length: 15 amino acids. Trimming left V 2 bases short and J 8 bases short, with 13 bases between.

The chain couples TRBV28 to TRBJ2-5, with TRBD2 matching 10 bases. The CDR3 extends over 19 amino acids. Per the germline V gene, CDR1 is MDHEN and CDR2 is SYDVKM. Losses at the gene ends were 2 bases for V and 3 bases for J; bases not matched to a gene: 15. Here the CDR3 reads CASSLGGVAGGLSKETQYF. The CDR3 DNA reads TGTGCCAGCAGTTTAGGAGGGGTAGCGGGGGGACTGTCAAAAGAGACCCAGTACTTC.

This clonotype was found many times. This chain connects TRBV6-1 to TRBJ1-6; D uncertain. This CDR3 spans 15 amino acids. The V and J ends lost 5 bases and 5 bases respectively, with 13 bases between them. From germline, CDR1 is MNHNS and CDR2 SASEGT. The CDR3 loop is CASSISPVDNSPLHF. CDR3 nucleotides: TGTGCCAGCAGTATTTCACCGGTAGATAATTCACCCCTCCACTTT.

This clonotype has just a few counts. This chain links TRBV6-2 or TRBV6-3 with TRBJ1-2; D might be TRBD1 (5 bases). The V and J ends lost 6 bases and 8 bases respectively, with 16 bases between them. The CDR3 runs to 13 residues. Germline CDR1 reads MNHEY; CDR2 reads SVGEGT. The CDR3 nucleotides are TGTGCCAGCAGCCGGGACTCCTGGAAAGGCTACACCTTC. Translating gives CASSRDSWKGYTF.

This clonotype was seen at least ten times. The rearrangement links TRBV4-3 to TRBJ1-2; D is unresolved. The CDR3 runs 15 residues. Germline CDR1 is LGHNA and CDR2 is YSLEER. Trimming removed 2 bases from V and 6 bases from J, with 16 bases in between. DNA for the CDR3: TGCGCCAGCAGCCAAAGACTGGGCGGTGCGGATGGCTACACCTTC. Translation gives CASSQRLGGADGYTF.

The gene calls are TRBV29-1 and TRBJ1-1, with D possibly being TRBD1 (5 bases). V was shortened by 7 bases and J by 1 base, with 13 bases between the two germline ends. CDR3 size: 13 residues. Germline values: CDR1 SQVTM, CDR2 ANQGSEA. This CDR3 reads CSATGGENTEAFF. CDR3 coding DNA: TGCAGCGCAACGGGGGGGGAGAACACTGAAGCTTTCTTT.

The chain recombines TRBV15 with TRBJ1-2, with D possibly matching TRBD1 (5 bases). CDR3 length equals 15 residues. Trimming shortened V by 3 bases and J by 2 bases, and 13 bases separated the two germline ends. Germline values: CDR1 LNHNV, CDR2 YYDKDF (reference sequence). The CDR3 spells CATSSPEEGNYGYTF. In DNA, the CDR3 is TGTGCCACCAGCAGCCCTGAGGAGGGGAACTATGGCTACACCTTC.

This clonotype was seen repeatedly, ten times or more. This chain joins TRBV11-2 and TRBJ1-2; tentative D call: TRBD1 (6 bases). This CDR3 spans 15 amino acids. The V gene lost 4 bases and the J gene lost 0 bases, with 12 bases spanning the gap. Germline V gives CDR1 SGHAT, CDR2 FQNNGV. The CDR3 DNA sequence: TGTGCCAGCAGCTCTGACAGGATTACTAACTATGGCTACACCTTC. The encoded protein is CASSSDRITNYGYTF.

This clonotype came up many times. This chain joins TRBV4-1 and TRBJ1-6; possibly TRBD1 for D (6 bases). V lost 4 bases, J lost 7 bases, and 11 bases lay in between. Per germline, CDR1 MGHRA and CDR2 YSYEKL. The CDR3 runs to 14 residues. In DNA, the CDR3 is TGCGCCAGCAGCCCAGGACAGCTAAATTCACCCCTCCACTTT. Its translation: CASSPGQLNSPLHF.

This chain joins TRBV16 and TRBJ2-3; D remains unclear. Deletions cut 3 bases from V and 4 bases from J, with 11 bases between. CDR3 length: 14 amino acids. Germline CDR1 KGHSY, CDR2 FQNENV. The CDR3 bases are TGTGCCAGCAGCCATCTGGTAGGCTCAGATACGCAGTATTTT. Translation: CASSHLVGSDTQYF. Looking up the rest from reference TRBV16 and TRBJ2-3 gives the full variable domain: GEEVAQTPKHLVRGEGQKAKLYCAPIKGHSYVFWYQQVLKNEFKFLISFQNENVFDETGMPKERFSAKCLPNSPCSLEIQATKLEDSAVYFCASSHLVGSDTQYFGPGTRLTVL.

The J gene is TRBJ2-7, the V gene TRBV9, with 10 bases identical to TRBD1. Germline CDR1 is SGDLS and CDR2 is YYNGEE. The V segment lost 3 bases and the J segment 4 bases; nucleotides outside the gene matches: 10. The CDR3 runs to 16 residues. The CDR3 sequence: CASSGASGTGVYEQYF. The CDR3 nucleotides read TGTGCCAGCAGCGGGGCCTCCGGGACAGGGGTTTACGAGCAGTACTTC.

The rearrangement joins TRBV6-5 to TRBJ2-3; perhaps TRBD2 as D (6 bases). CDR1 MNHEY and CDR2 SVGAGI come from the germline V gene. The CDR3 has 16 residues. Trimming cost V 2 bases and J 4 bases, with 16 bases left between them. This chain's CDR3 is CASSYLRPLAPDTQYF. The CDR3 coding sequence is TGTGCCAGCAGTTACCTCCGCCCCCTAGCGCCAGATACGCAGTATTTT.

The chain uses TRBV5-1 and TRBJ2-6; 7 nucleotides match TRBD1. V lost 0 bases, J lost 3 bases, and 12 bases stayed unmatched. Germline V gene data show CDR1 as SGHRS and CDR2 as YFSETQ. The CDR3 totals 19 residues. DNA for the CDR3: TGCGCCAGCAGCTTGGTCCTAGGACAGGTGTTATTTGGGGCCAACGTCCTGACTTTC. Translation gives CASSLVLGQVLFGANVLTF.

This clonotype turned up a few times. V and J are TRBV20-1 and TRBJ2-3; 8 bases line up with TRBD1. CDR1 and CDR2 (germline): DFQATT, SNEGSKA (reference sequence). The CDR3 loop spans 16 amino acids. V trimming: 1 base; J trimming: 4 bases; junction bases outside the gene matches: 10. CDR3: CSARVVHGQGPDTQYF. The CDR3 nucleotides are TGCAGTGCTAGAGTGGTCCACGGACAGGGCCCAGATACGCAGTATTTT.

Only a few counts were recorded for this clonotype. V is TRBV7-9 and J is TRBJ1-4; TRBD1 agrees at 10 bases. This CDR3 contains 15 residues. J lost 10 bases, V lost 5 bases, and 10 bases had no gene match. Germline V gives CDR1 SEHNR, CDR2 FQNEAQ (reference sequence). CDR3 nucleotide sequence: TGTGCCAGCAGCGCCGCGACAGGGGGCATCGCAAAACTGTTTTTT. Amino acid sequence: CASSAATGGIAKLFF.

This clonotype was found a few times. The chain links TRBV11-2 to TRBJ2-2, with TRBD2 matching 8 bases. V lost 1 base, J lost 1 base, and 2 bases stayed unmatched. This CDR3 spans 16 amino acids. Germline CDR1 and CDR2: SGHAT and FQNNGV. The chain's CDR3 is CASSLGAGENTGELFF. DNA for the CDR3: TGTGCCAGCAGCTTAGGAGCGGGGGAGAACACCGGGGAGCTGTTTTTT.

The gene calls are TRBV9 and TRBJ2-3, with D perhaps TRBD2 (6 bases). The CDR3 length is 14 residues. The V end lost 6 bases, the J end lost 9 bases, and 20 bases lay between the germline ends. Germline CDR1 and CDR2: SGDLS and YYNGEE. The CDR3 DNA sequence: TGTGCCAGCAACGAGGAGGGTAAGCAGATAACGCAGTATTTT. Protein sequence: CASNEEGKQITQYF. The entire variable domain, with the rest obtained from reference TRBV9 and TRBJ2-3, is as follows: DSGVTQTPKHLITATGQRVTLRCSPRSGDLSVYWYQQSLDQGLQFLIQYYNGEERAKGNILERFSAQQFPDLHSELNLSSLELGDSALYFCASNEEGKQITQYFGPGTRLTVL.

This clonotype was detected many times. CDR3 DNA sequence: TGCAGCGTTAGGCAGCAAGAGACCCAGTACTTC. Protein: CSVRQQETQYF. The chain has TRBV29-1 and TRBJ2-5; D is undetermined. V was pared by 5 bases and J by 2 bases, with 6 bases between. The germline gives CDR1 SQVTM, CDR2 ANQGSEA. The CDR3 is made up of 11 amino acids.

This clonotype has only a few counts. The CDR3 sequence: CASSYFGGTEAFF. The CDR3 DNA sequence: TGTGCCAGCAGTTACTTCGGGGGAACTGAAGCTTTCTTT. V gene TRBV6-2 or TRBV6-3 combines with J gene TRBJ1-1; tentative D call: TRBD1 (5 bases). The germline V and J ends were trimmed by 1 base and 5 bases, with 8 bases remaining between them. The CDR3 has 13 amino acids. Germline V gene lookup returns CDR1 MNHEY and CDR2 SVGEGT.